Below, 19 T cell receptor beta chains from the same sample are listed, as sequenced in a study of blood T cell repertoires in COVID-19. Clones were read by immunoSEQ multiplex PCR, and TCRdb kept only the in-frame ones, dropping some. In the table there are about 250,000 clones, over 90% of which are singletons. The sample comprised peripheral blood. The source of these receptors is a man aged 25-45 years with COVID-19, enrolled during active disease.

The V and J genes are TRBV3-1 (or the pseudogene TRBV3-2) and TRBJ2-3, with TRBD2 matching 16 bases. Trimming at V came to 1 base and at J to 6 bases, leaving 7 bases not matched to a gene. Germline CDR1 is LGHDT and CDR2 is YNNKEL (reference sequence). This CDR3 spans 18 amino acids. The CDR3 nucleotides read TGTGCCAGCAGCCAAGCGGGGACTAGCGGGGGGGATTGGGATACGCAGTATTTT. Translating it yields CASSQAGTSGGDWDTQYF.

The CDR3 spells CASSLRGPSYEQYF. Written as DNA, the CDR3 is TGTGCCAGCAGCCTGCGGGGCCCTTCCTACGAGCAGTACTTC. The chain links TRBV5-4 to TRBJ2-7; D may be TRBD2 (6 bases). The length of the CDR3 is 14 residues. CDR1 is SGHNT and CDR2 is YYREEE in the germline V gene (reference sequence). The germline V and J ends were trimmed by 4 bases and 1 base, with 12 bases remaining between them.

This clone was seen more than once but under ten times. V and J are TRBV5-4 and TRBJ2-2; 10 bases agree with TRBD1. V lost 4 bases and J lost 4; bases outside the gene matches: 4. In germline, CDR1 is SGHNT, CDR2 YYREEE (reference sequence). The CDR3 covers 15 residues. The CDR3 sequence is CASSPRDRGTGELFF. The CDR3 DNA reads TGTGCCAGCAGCCCCCGGGACAGGGGCACCGGGGAGCTGTTTTTT.

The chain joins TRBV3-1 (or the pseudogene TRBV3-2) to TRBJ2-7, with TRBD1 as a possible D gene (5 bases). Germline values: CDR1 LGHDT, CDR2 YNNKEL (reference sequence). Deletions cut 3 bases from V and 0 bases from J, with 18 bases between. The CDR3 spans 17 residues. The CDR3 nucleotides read TGTGCCAGCAGCCAGGATACTACAGGACCCTTCTCCTACGAGCAGTACTTC. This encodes CASSQDTTGPFSYEQYF.

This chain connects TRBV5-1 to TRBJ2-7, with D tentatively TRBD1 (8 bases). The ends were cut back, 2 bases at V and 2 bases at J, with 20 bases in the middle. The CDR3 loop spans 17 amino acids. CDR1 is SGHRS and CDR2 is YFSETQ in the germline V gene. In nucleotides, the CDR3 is TGCGCCAGCAGCTTCCCACCCCCACAGGGGGGGGCCTACGAGCAGTACTTC. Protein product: CASSFPPPQGGAYEQYF.

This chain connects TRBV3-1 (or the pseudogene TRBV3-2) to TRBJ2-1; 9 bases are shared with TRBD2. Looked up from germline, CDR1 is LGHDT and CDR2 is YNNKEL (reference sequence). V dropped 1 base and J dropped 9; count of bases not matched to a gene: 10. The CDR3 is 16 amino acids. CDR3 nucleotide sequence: TGTGCCAGCAGCCAAGGAGCTGCGGGGGGGGTTGGTGAGCAGTTCTTC. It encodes CASSQGAAGGVGEQFF.

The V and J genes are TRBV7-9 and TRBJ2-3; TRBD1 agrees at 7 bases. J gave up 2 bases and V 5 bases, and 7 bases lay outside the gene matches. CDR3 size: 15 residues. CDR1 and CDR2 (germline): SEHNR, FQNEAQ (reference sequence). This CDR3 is CASSARDRVTDTQYF. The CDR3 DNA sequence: TGTGCCAGCAGCGCAAGGGACAGAGTCACAGATACGCAGTATTTT.

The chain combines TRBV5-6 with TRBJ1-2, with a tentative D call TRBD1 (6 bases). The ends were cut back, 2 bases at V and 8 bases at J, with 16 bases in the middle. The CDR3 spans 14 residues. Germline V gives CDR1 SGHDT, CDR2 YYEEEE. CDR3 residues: CASSLLQGLEGYTF. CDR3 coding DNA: TGTGCCAGCAGCTTATTACAGGGTCTGGAGGGCTACACCTTC.

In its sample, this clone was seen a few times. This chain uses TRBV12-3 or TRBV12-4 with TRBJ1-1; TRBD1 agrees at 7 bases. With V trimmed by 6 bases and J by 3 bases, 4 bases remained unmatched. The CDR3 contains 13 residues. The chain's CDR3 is CASSAGGHTEAFF. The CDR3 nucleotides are TGTGCCAGCAGCGCAGGGGGGCACACTGAAGCTTTCTTT.

The CDR3 protein is CASSPGGNQPQHF. The CDR3 DNA follows: TGTGCCAGTAGCCCAGGGGGCAATCAGCCCCAGCATTTT. The chain recombines TRBV19 with TRBJ1-5, with D tentatively TRBD1 (6 bases). This CDR3 region has 13 residues. Germline lookup yields CDR1 LNHDA and CDR2 SQIVND (reference sequence). V lost 6 bases and J lost 2, with 8 bases in between.

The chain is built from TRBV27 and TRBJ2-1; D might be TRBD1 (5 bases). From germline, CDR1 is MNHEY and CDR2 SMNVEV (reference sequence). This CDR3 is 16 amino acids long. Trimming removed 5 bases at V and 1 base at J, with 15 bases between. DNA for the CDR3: TGTGCCAGCAGTGGAAATCAGGGATATTCCTACAATGAGCAGTTCTTC. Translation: CASSGNQGYSYNEQFF.

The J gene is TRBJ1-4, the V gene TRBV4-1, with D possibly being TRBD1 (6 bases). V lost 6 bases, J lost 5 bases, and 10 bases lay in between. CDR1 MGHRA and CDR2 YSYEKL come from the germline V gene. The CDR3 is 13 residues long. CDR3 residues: CASSLTGNEKLFF. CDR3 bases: TGCGCCAGCAGTCTCACAGGGAATGAAAAACTGTTTTTT.

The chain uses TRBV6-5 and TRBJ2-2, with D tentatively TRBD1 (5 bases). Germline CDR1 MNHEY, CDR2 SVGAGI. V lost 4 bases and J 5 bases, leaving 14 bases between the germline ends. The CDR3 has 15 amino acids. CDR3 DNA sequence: TGTGCCAGCAGTTCAGCAGGGTTGGGAACCGGGGAGCTGTTTTTT. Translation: CASSSAGLGTGELFF.

CDR3 residues: CASSIRSGVGTEAFF. For the CDR3, the DNA is TGTGCCAGTAGTATTAGATCCGGGGTAGGAACTGAAGCTTTCTTT. The chain has TRBV19 and TRBJ1-1; D not certain. Germline V gene data show CDR1 as LNHDA and CDR2 as SQIVND (reference sequence). V shed 3 bases and J shed 5 bases, with 16 bases lying between them. This CDR3 is 15 amino acids long.

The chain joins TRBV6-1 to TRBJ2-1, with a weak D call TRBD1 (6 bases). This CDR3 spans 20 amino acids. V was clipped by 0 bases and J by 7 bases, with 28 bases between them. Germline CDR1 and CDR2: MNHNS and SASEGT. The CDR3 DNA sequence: TGTGCCAGCAGTGAAGCGCTGGGGGCGGAAGGAACAGCCCTAGGAAATGAGCAGTTCTTC. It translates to CASSEALGAEGTALGNEQFF.

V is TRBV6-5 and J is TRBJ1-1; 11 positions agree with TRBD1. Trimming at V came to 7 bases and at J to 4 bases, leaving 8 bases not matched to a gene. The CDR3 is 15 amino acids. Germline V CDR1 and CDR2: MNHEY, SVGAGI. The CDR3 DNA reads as TGTGCCAGCACCCAGGGACAGGGGGTTGTCACTGAAGCTTTCTTT. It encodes CASTQGQGVVTEAFF.

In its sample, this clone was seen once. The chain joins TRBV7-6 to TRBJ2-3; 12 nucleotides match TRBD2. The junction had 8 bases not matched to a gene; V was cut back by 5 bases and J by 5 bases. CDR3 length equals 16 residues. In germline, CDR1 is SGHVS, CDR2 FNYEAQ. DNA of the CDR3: TGTGCCAGCAGCCGAAGACTAGCGGGGGACCGAGATACGCAGTATTTT. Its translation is CASSRRLAGDRDTQYF. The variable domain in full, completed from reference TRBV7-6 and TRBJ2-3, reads GAGVSQSPRYKVTKRGQDVALRCDPISGHVSLYWYRQALGQGPEFLTYFNYEAQQDKSGLPNDRFSAERPEGSISTLTIQRTEQRDSAMYRCASSRRLAGDRDTQYFGPGTRLTVL.

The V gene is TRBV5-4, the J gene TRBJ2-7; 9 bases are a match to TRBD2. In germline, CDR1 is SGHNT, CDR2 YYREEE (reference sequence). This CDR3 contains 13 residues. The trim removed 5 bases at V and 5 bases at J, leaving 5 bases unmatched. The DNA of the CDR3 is TGTGCCAGCAGTCTGGCGGGGGGGAACGAGCAGTACTTC. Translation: CASSLAGGNEQYF.

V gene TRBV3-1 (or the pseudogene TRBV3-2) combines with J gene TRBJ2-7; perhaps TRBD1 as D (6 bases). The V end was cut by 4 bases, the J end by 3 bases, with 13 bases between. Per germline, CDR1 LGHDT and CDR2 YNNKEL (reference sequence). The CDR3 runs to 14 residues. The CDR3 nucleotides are TGTGCCAGCAGCCCGACAGGCAGAGGCTACGAGCAGTACTTC. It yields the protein CASSPTGRGYEQYF.